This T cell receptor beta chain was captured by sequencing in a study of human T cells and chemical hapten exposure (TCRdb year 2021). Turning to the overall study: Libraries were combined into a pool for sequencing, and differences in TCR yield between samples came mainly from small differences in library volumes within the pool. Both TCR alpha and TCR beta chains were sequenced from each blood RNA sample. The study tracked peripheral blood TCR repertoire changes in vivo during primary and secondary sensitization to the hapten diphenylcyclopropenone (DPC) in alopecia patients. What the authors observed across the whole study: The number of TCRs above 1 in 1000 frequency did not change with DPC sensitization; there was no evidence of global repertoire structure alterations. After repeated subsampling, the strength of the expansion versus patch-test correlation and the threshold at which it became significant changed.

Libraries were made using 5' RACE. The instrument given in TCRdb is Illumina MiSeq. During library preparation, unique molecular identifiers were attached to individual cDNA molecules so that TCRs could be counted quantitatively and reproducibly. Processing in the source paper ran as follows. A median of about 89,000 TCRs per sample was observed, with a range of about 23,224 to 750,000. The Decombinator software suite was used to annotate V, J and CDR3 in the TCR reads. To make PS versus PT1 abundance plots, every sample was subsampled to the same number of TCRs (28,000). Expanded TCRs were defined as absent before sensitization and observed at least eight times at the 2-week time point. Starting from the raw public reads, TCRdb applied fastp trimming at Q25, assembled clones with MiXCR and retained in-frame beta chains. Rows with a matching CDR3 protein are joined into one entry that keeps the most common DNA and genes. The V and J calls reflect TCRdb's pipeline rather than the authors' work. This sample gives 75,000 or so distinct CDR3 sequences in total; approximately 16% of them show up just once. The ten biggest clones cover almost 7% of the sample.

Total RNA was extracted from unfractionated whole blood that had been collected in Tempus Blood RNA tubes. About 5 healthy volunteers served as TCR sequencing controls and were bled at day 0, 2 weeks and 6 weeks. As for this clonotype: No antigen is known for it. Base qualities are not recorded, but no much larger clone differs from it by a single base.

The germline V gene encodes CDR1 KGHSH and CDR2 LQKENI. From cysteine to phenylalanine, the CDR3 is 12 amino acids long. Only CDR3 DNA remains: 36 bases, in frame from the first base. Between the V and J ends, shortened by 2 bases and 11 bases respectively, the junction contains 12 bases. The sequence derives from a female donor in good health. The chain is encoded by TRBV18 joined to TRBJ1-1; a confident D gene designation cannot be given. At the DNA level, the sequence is TGTGCCAGCTCACCAGATATTCCCGAGGCTTTCTTT. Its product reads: CASSPDIPEAFF.